These T cell receptor beta chains were read from a single sample in a study of blood T cell repertoires in COVID-19. Profiled with immunoSEQ multiplex PCR; TCRdb holds only in-frame clones, not every one. The sample includes approximately 330,000 clones, roughly 90% seen only once; the top ten take roughly 9.9%. Sequenced material: peripheral blood. The receptors were gathered from a young man with COVID-19, enrolled during active disease. Each CDR3 is given with its conserved first and last residue. The D gene is left open where the match is weak. Expanded clones are given a class, and other clones once, few, many or no size at all.

TRBJ2-2	TRBV19	once	TRBD2	18	TGTGCCAGTACCGGGACTAGCGGCTCGGGGACGAACACCGGGGAGCTGTTTTTT	CASTGTSGSGTNTGELFF
TRBJ2-2	TRBV5-1	.	TRBD1	18	TGCGCCAGCAGCTTGGTGAGGGGACAGGGGGCTGACACCGGGGAGCTGTTTTTT	CASSLVRGQGADTGELFF
TRBJ1-1	TRBV10-3	.	.	14	TGTGCCATCAGTGAGTTGGTGGGGAAGGGAGGAGCTTTCTTT	CAISELVGKGGAFF
TRBJ1-5	TRBV5-5	.	.	16	TGTGCCAGCAGCTTTTTTTACAGATCGCAGGATCAGCCCCAGCATTTT	CASSFFYRSQDQPQHF
TRBJ2-1	TRBV12-3/TRBV12-4	.	TRBD2	13	TGTGCCAGCAGGGCTAGCGGGGGGCGTGAGCAGTTCTTC	CASRASGGREQFF
TRBJ2-5	TRBV7-3	.	.	16	TGTGCCAGCAGCTTCGGACCCACTAAGGAGCGGGAGACCCAGTACTTC	CASSFGPTKERETQYF
TRBJ2-5	TRBV6-6	.	TRBD1	13	TGTGCCAGCAGCCTGGGACAGGGGAGGGCCCAGTACTTC	CASSLGQGRAQYF
TRBJ2-1	TRBV27	.	TRBD2	11	TGTGCCAGCAGTTTAGGGAGGGCGGAGTTCTTC	CASSLGRAEFF
TRBJ1-2	TRBV11-2	.	TRBD1	15	TGTGCCAGCAGCTTGGAATGGGGACAGGGAACGGGCTACACCTTC	CASSLEWGQGTGYTF
TRBJ2-5	TRBV12-3/TRBV12-4	once	.	13	TGTGCCAGCAGTCGTCTTACAGGGGAGACCCAGTACTTC	CASSRLTGETQYF
TRBJ2-5	TRBV7-2	.	.	14	TGTGCCAGCAGCTTAGGGTCCCCTAGAGAGACCCAGTACTTC	CASSLGSPRETQYF
TRBJ1-1	TRBV29-1	.	.	11	TGCAGCGTGCGCGGGACTCTCGAAGCTTTCTTT	CSVRGTLEAFF
TRBJ1-2	TRBV7-8	.	.	15	TGTGCCAGCAGCTTAGAGGGGGTAGCTAACTATGGCTACACCTTC	CASSLEGVANYGYTF
TRBJ1-2	TRBV29-1	.	.	13	TGCAGCGTTGGACCCGAGGGTGGCTATGGCTACACCTTC	CSVGPEGGYGYTF
TRBJ2-3	TRBV10-1	.	TRBD2	14	TGCGCCACCACAGTGTTGCGGGAGGGAGATACGCAGTATTTT	CATTVLREGDTQYF
TRBJ2-3	TRBV27	.	TRBD2	16	TGTGCCAGTTCCCCCAAGACTAGCGGGGTTATGGATACGCAGTATTTT	CASSPKTSGVMDTQYF
TRBJ1-6	TRBV2	.	TRBD1	14	TGTGCCAGTAGTTCACAGGGGTACGGTTCACCCCTCCACTTT	CASSSQGYGSPLHF
TRBJ2-2	TRBV2	.	TRBD1	14	TGTGCCAGCAGTTGGACAGGACACACCGGGGAGCTGTTTTTT	CASSWTGHTGELFF
TRBJ1-2	TRBV6-5	.	.	13	TGTGCCAGCAGTTATAAAGGAGTCTATGGCTACACCTTC	CASSYKGVYGYTF
TRBJ2-2	TRBV24-1	.	TRBD2	17	TGTGCCACCAGTGATTTTGGGGTAGCGGGAGTGATCGGGGAGCTGTTTTTT	CATSDFGVAGVIGELFF